The 11 T cell receptor beta chains presented below share a single source sample, sequenced in a study of brain T cells in children with intractable seizures (dated by TCRdb to about 2021). Library generation was performed with the immunoSEQ multiplex PCR assay. TCRdb retrieved this table from immuneACCESS and kept in-frame rearrangements only. Not all clones are present; in checked studies, unresolved V genes account for under half, and no reason is known for the remainder. The sample contains about 64,000 clones, about 96% of them found a single time. The ten largest clones represent roughly 0.38% of the sample. The sample's time point label, in plain terms: resected brain tissue, or blood drawn just prior to surgery. The source material was peripheral blood, sampled at surgery. Receptors originate from a boy under three years old with focal cortical dysplasia and intractable seizures.

The J gene is TRBJ1-2, the V gene TRBV19, with TRBD1 matching 7 bases. The CDR3 is 14 residues long. Germline trimming cut 5 bases from V and 4 bases from J; bases unmatched to any gene: 7. CDR1 and CDR2 (germline): LNHDA, SQIVND (reference sequence). The CDR3 sequence is CASSPLDRTYGYTF. The DNA for the CDR3 is TGTGCCAGTAGTCCCCTGGACAGGACCTATGGCTACACCTTC.

This chain uses TRBV19 with TRBJ2-5; maybe TRBD1 (8 bases). Germline V CDR1 and CDR2: LNHDA, SQIVND (reference sequence). V lost 6 bases and J lost 4, with 15 bases in between. The CDR3 contains 14 residues. The CDR3 region has the DNA TGTGCCAGTAGATCACAGGGGGGGGGAGAGACCCAGTACTTC. Protein sequence: CASRSQGGGETQYF.

The V call is TRBV19, the J call TRBJ2-1; 9 bases map to TRBD2. J gave up 4 bases and V 2 bases, and 3 bases lay outside the gene matches. Germline V lookup: CDR1 LNHDA, CDR2 SQIVND (reference sequence). The length of the CDR3 is 15 residues. This CDR3 is CASSILAGTYNEQFF. The CDR3 DNA reads as TGTGCCAGTAGTATACTAGCGGGAACTTACAATGAGCAGTTCTTC.

This clone was seen just once. The chain carries TRBV16 and TRBJ2-6; D perhaps matches TRBD1 (5 bases). The CDR3 contains 14 residues. The V end lost 7 bases, the J end lost 0 bases, and 7 bases lay between the germline ends. Per the germline V gene, CDR1 is KGHSY and CDR2 is FQNENV. The CDR3 region is CASNTGSGANVLTF. CDR3 sequence (DNA): TGTGCCAGCAATACAGGCTCTGGGGCCAACGTCCTGACTTTC.

The chain couples TRBV24-1 to TRBJ2-3, with D unclear. V shed 0 bases and J shed 1 base, with 7 bases lying between them. Looked up from germline, CDR1 is KGHDR and CDR2 is SFDVKD. The CDR3 has 15 amino acids. In nucleotides, the CDR3 is TGTGCCACCAGTGATTTGACCATAGGCACAGATACGCAGTATTTT. It encodes CATSDLTIGTDTQYF.

V and J are TRBV19 and TRBJ2-5; D call uncertain. The germline CDR1 and CDR2 sequences are LNHDA and SQIVND (reference sequence). This CDR3 is 16 amino acids long. The V and J ends lost 1 base and 4 bases respectively, with 16 bases between them. The CDR3 is CASSIVNPRVGETQYF. CDR3 nucleotides: TGTGCCAGTAGTATAGTTAACCCTCGCGTAGGAGAGACCCAGTACTTC.

The genes are TRBV2 and TRBJ2-3; TRBD2 agrees at 7 bases. The germline CDR1 and CDR2 sequences are SNHLY and FYNNEI. J gave up 1 base and V 8 bases, and 6 bases lay outside the gene matches. The CDR3 runs to 14 residues. CDR3 bases: TGTGCCAGCCGCCGTGCGGGGGGCACAGATACGCAGTATTTT. It translates to CASRRAGGTDTQYF. The entire variable domain, with the rest obtained from reference TRBV2 and TRBJ2-3, is as follows: EPEVTQTPSHQVTQMGQEVILRCVPISNHLYFYWYRQILGQKVEFLVSFYNNEISEKSEIFDDQFSVERPDGSNFTLKIRSTKLEDSAMYFCASRRAGGTDTQYFGPGTRLTVL.

This chain connects TRBV5-5 to TRBJ2-5; no reliable D call. Between the trimmed V and J ends, which lost 4 bases and 6 bases, there was a span of 13 bases. Germline CDR1 SGHKS, CDR2 YYEKEE (reference sequence). This CDR3 comprises 13 residues. The DNA of the CDR3 is TGTGCCAGCAGCGTTCCCCTCCCGAAGACCCAGTACTTC. Its translation: CASSVPLPKTQYF.

The chain is built from TRBV18 and TRBJ1-2; 11 bases map to TRBD1. This CDR3 spans 17 amino acids. Per the germline V gene, CDR1 is KGHSH and CDR2 is LQKENI. Trimming removed 4 bases from V and 2 bases from J; junction bases left unmatched: 9. The CDR3 nucleotides are TGTGCCAGCTCACGGACAGGGGGCAACCCTTCGAACTATGGCTACACCTTC. Its protein product is CASSRTGGNPSNYGYTF.

V usage is TRBV10-3 and J usage is TRBJ1-2; D remains unclear. This CDR3 region has 13 residues. Looked up from germline, CDR1 is ENHRY and CDR2 is SYGVKD. Trimming cost V 1 base and J 4 bases, with 7 bases left between them. The CDR3 sequence is CAISEFTVYGYTF. CDR3 nucleotides: TGTGCCATCAGTGAGTTTACGGTCTATGGCTACACCTTC.

The chain uses TRBV5-1 and TRBJ2-2, with 7 bases lining up with TRBD1. The CDR3 spans 16 residues. J was trimmed by 5 bases and V by 0 bases; bases with no gene match: 7. Germline-derived CDR1 and CDR2 are SGHRS and YFSETQ. The CDR3 DNA sequence: TGCGCCAGCAGCTTGGAGGGACAGAGGGCGACCGGGGAGCTGTTTTTT. Residues: CASSLEGQRATGELFF.